This T cell receptor beta chain was identified during a study of technical replicates of blood from four donors. Trimming removed 5 bases from V and 8 bases from J, with 22 bases in between. This CDR3 spans 15 amino acids. The germline V gene encodes CDR1 SNHLY and CDR2 FYNNEI. Repertoires were generated with immunoSEQ multiplex PCR, while TCRdb's copy carries only in-frame clones and drops some. The sample records nearly 80,000 clones, roughly 97% being singletons. The chain combines TRBV2 with TRBJ2-7; the D gene is possibly TRBD1 (7 bases). The sample comprised T cells isolated from PBMCs. This receptor was obtained from a human donor in good health. CDR3 residues: CASSPDREITSKQYF. CDR3 nucleotides: TGTGCCAGCAGTCCCGACAGGGAAATAACTAGCAAGCAGTACTTC.